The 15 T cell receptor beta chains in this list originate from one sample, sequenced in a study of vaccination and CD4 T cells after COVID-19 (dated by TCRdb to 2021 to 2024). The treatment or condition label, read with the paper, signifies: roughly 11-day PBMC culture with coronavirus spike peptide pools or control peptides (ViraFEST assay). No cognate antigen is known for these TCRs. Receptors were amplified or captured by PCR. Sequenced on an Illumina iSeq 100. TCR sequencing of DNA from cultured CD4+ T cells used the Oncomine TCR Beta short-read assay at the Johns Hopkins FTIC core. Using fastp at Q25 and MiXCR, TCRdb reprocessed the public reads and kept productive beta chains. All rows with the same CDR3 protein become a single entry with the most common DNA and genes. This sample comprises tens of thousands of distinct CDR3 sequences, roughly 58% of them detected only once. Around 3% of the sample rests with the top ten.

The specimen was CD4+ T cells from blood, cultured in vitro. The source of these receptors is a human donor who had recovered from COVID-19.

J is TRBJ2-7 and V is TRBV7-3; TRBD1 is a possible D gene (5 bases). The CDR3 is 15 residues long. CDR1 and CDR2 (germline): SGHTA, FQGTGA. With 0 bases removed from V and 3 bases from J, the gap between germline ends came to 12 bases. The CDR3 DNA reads TGTGCCAGCAGCTTAACCGGGCAGGGAAGCTACGAGCAGTACTTC. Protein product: CASSLTGQGSYEQYF.

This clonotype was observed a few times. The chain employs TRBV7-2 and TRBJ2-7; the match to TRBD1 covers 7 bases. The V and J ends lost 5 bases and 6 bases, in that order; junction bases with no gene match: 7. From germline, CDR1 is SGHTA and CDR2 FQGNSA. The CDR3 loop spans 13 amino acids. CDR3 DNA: TGTGCCAGCAGCCCGGGACAGCCCTTCGAGCAGTACTTC. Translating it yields CASSPGQPFEQYF.

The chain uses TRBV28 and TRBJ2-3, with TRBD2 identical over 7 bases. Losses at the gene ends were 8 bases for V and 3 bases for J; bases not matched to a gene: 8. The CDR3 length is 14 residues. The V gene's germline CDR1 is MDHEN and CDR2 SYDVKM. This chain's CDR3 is CASWMPGRTDTQYF. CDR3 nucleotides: TGTGCCAGCTGGATGCCCGGGAGGACAGATACGCAGTATTTT. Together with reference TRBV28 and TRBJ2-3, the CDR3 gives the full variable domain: DVKVTQSSRYLVKRTGEKVFLECVQDMDHENMFWYRQDPGLGLRLIYFSYDVKMKEKGDIPEGYSVSREKKERFSLILESASTNQTSMYLCASWMPGRTDTQYFGPGTRLTVL.

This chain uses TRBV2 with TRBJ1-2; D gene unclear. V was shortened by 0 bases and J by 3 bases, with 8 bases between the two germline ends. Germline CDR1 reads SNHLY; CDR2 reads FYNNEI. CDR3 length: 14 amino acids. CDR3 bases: TGTGCCAGCAGTGAAGCCGGCACCTACTATGGCTACACCTTC. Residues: CASSEAGTYYGYTF.

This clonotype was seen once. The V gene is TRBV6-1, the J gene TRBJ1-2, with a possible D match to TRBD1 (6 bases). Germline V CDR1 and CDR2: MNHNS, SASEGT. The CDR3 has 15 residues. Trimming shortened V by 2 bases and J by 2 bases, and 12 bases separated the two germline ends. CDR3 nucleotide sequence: TGTGCCAGCAGTGAATTCTGGGGGCTAAACTATGGCTACACCTTC. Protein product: CASSEFWGLNYGYTF.

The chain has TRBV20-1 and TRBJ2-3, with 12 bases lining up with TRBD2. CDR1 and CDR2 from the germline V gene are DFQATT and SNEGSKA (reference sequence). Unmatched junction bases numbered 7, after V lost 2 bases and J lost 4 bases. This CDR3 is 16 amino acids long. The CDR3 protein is CSARQTSGGLSDTQYF. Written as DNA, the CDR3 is TGCAGTGCTAGACAGACTAGCGGGGGCCTTTCAGATACGCAGTATTTT.

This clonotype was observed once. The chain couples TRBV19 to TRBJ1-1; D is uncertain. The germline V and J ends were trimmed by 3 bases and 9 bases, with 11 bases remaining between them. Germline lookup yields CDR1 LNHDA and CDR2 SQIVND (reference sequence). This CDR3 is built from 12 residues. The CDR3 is CASSMQPRKAFF. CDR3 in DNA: TGTGCCAGTAGTATGCAGCCCCGAAAAGCTTTCTTT. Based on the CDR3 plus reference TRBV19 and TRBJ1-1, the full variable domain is DGGITQSPKYLFRKEGQNVTLSCEQNLNHDAMYWYRQDPGQGLRLIYYSQIVNDFQKGDIAEGYSVSREKKESFPLTVTSAQKNPTAFYLCASSMQPRKAFFGQGTRLTVV.

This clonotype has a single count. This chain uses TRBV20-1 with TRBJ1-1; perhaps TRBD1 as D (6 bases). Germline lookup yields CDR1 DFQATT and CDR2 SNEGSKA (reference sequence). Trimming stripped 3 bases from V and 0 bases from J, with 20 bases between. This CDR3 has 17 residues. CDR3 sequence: CSARKVRGGGMNTEAFF. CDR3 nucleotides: TGCAGTGCTAGGAAGGTGAGGGGGGGCGGGATGAACACTGAAGCTTTCTTT.

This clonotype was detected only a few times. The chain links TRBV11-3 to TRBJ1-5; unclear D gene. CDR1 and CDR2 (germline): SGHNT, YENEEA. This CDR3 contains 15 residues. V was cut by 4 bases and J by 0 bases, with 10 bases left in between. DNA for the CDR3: TGTGCCAGCAGCTGTCCTGGTTATAGCAATCAGCCCCAGCATTTT. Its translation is CASSCPGYSNQPQHF.

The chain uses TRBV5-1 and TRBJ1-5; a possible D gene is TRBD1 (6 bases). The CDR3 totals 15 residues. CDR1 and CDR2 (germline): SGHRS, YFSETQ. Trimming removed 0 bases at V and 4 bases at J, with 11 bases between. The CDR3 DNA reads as TGCGCCAGCAGCTTGGCGGCAGGGGAAAATCAGCCCCAGCATTTT. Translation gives CASSLAAGENQPQHF.

CDR3 in amino acids: CASSLLNSPLHF. Written as DNA, the CDR3 is TGTGCCAGCAGCTTATTAAATTCACCCCTCCACTTT. J is TRBJ1-6 and V is TRBV7-6, with unresolved D. The CDR3 is 12 residues long. Germline CDR1 and CDR2: SGHVS and FNYEAQ. Deletions cut 2 bases from V and 7 bases from J, with 3 bases between.

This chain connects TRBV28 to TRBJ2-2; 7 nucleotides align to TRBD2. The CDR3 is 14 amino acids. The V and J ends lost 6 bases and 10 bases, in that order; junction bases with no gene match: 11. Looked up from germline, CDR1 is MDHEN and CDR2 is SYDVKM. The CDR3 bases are TGTGCCAGCAGCCCCGGGGGAGGGAGTAAGGAGCTGTTTTTT. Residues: CASSPGGGSKELFF. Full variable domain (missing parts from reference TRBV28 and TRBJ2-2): DVKVTQSSRYLVKRTGEKVFLECVQDMDHENMFWYRQDPGLGLRLIYFSYDVKMKEKGDIPEGYSVSREKKERFSLILESASTNQTSMYLCASSPGGGSKELFFGEGSRLTVL.

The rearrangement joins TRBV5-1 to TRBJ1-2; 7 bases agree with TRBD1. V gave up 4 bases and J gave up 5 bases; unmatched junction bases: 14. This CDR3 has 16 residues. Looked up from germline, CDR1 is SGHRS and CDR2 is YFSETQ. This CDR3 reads CASSPGTDIVGYGYTF. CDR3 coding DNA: TGCGCCAGCAGCCCCGGGACAGACATAGTTGGGTATGGCTACACCTTC.

The CDR3 region is CASSLVELAADTQYF. The DNA of the CDR3 is TGTGCCAGCAGCTTAGTTGAGTTGGCGGCAGATACGCAGTATTTT. This rearrangement joins TRBV7-6 to TRBJ2-3; no definite D call. V lost 1 base and J lost 4, with 12 bases in between. The V gene's germline CDR1 is SGHVS and CDR2 FNYEAQ. CDR3 length: 15 amino acids.

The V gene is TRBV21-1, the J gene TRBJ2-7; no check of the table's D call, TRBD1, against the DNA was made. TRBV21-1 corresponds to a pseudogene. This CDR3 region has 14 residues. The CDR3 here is CASSKQGTAYEQYF. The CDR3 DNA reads TGTGCCAGCAGCAAACAGGGGACAGCCTACGAGCAGTACTTC.